The table lists the clone carrying this TCR beta chain with a few counts. This entry belongs to a study of blood T cells in healthy people across ages. Using a J-beta primer mix together with a sample-barcoded 5' primer, a second PCR was run for roughly 6 to 12 cycles. TCRdb reprocessed the 5' RACE reads with MiXCR, giving one entry per CDR3 protein. Of about 1,800,000 distinct CDR3 sequences in the sample, roughly 27% are singletons; the top ten hold about 7.7%. This CDR3 has 14 residues. V lost 2 bases and J lost 7; bases outside the gene matches: 5. CDR1 is SGDLS and CDR2 is YYNGEE in the germline V gene. Total RNA extraction produced at least 5 micrograms (per sample) for the study.

Sample: blood. The chain couples TRBV9 to TRBJ2-2; 7 nucleotides agree with TRBD2. The sequence derives from a woman between 25 and 40 years old in good health. This CDR3 is CASSVVSGGGELFF. CDR3 nucleotides: TGTGCCAGCAGCGTGGTATCGGGAGGCGGGGAGCTGTTTTTT.